This section outlines one T cell receptor beta chain sequence together with its context. The sample originates from a study of blood T cell repertoires in COVID-19. Turning to the study itself: In each case, the material was cDNA or gDNA derived from T cells, B-cell-depleted T cells, or PBMCs.

Original processing notes: Amplified reference gene primers provided the basis for estimating nucleated cell counts. Using immunoSEQ multiplex PCR, the repertoire was profiled, and TCRdb retains in-frame clones only, with some absent. V and J calls and clone size are as listed in that table; D and trimming were resolved from the DNA. The sample shows 68,000 or so clones, 70% to 80% of them seen only once. The CDR3 consists of 17 residues. V lost 2 bases to trimming and J lost 4 bases; unmatched junction nucleotides: 12. Per germline, CDR1 SGHAT and CDR2 FQNNGV. J is TRBJ1-1 and V is TRBV11-2; 8 bases are shared with TRBD1. Sequencing input: peripheral blood. The sequence was obtained from a human donor in a cohort sampled during active COVID-19. Here the CDR3 DNA reads TGTGCCAGCAGCTTAAGGTCTATGACAGGGGCTGGCACTGAAGCTTTCTTT. Amino acids: CASSLRSMTGAGTEAFF.